This T cell receptor (beta chain) was profiled in a study of monozygotic twins with inflammatory bowel disease. The CDR3 loop spans 14 amino acids. Germline-derived CDR1 and CDR2 are SEHNR and FQNEAQ (reference sequence). TCRdb reprocessed the 5' RACE reads, with one entry per CDR3 protein and no DNA. The sample totals some 90,000 distinct CDR3 sequences. Sequencing used blood. This rearrangement joins TRBV7-9 to TRBJ2-1; TCRdb's assignment of TRBD2 cannot be checked, as there is no DNA. This sequence originates from a human donor with ulcerative colitis or Crohn's disease, or a healthy co-twin of an affected twin (not recorded which). CDR3 in amino acids: CASSSGTSNNEQFF.